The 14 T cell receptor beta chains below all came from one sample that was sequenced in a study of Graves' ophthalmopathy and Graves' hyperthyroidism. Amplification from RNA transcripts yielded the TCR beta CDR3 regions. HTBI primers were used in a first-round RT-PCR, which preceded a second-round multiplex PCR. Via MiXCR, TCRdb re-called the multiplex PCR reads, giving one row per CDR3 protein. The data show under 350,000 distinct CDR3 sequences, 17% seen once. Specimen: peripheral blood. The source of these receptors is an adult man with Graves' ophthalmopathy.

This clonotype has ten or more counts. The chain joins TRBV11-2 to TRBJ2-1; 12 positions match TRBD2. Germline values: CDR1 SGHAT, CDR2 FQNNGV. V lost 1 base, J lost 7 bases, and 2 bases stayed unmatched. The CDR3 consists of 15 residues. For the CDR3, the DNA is TGTGCCAGCAGCTTAGTACTAGCGGGAGGTAATGAGCAGTTCTTC. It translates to CASSLVLAGGNEQFF.

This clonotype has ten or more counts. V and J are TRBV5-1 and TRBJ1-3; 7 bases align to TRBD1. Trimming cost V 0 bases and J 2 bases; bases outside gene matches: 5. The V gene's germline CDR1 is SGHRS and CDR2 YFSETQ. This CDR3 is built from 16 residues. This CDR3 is CASSLGGTGAGNTIYF. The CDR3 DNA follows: TGCGCCAGCAGCTTGGGGGGTACAGGGGCTGGAAACACCATATATTTT.

As DNA, the CDR3 is TGTGCCAGCAGCTTATTATTAGAGAACACTGAAGCTTTCTTT. Translating gives CASSLLLENTEAFF. The chain is built from TRBV7-2 and TRBJ1-1; D call uncertain. The CDR3 sequence is 14 residues long. V shed 2 bases and J shed 1 base, with 8 bases lying between them. The V gene's germline CDR1 is SGHTA and CDR2 FQGNSA.

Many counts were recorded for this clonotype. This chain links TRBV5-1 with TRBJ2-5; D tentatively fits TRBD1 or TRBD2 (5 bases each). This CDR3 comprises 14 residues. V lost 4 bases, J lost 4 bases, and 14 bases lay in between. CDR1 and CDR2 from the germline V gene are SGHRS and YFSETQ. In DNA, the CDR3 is TGCGCCAGCAGCCGGCTCCCCGGGGCAGAGACCCAGTACTTC. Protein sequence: CASSRLPGAETQYF.

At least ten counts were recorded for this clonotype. Written as DNA, the CDR3 is TGTGCCAGCAGCTTAGACCTTACGGAGTCCAAGACCGGAATTTACTTC. This sequence encodes CASSLDLTESKTGIYF. The rearrangement joins TRBV7-9 to TRBJ2-5; D is unresolved. Looked up from germline, CDR1 is SEHNR and CDR2 is FQNEAQ (reference sequence). The CDR3 runs to 16 residues. V was cut by 1 base and J by 14 bases, with 26 bases left in between.

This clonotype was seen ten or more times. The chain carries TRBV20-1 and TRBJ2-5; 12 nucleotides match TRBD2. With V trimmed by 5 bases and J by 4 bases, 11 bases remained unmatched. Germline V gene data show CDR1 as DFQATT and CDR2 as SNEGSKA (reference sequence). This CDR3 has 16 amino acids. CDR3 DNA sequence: TGCAGTGCTGAGACTAGCGGGAGTGGGAGGGCAGAGACCCAGTACTTC. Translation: CSAETSGSGRAETQYF.

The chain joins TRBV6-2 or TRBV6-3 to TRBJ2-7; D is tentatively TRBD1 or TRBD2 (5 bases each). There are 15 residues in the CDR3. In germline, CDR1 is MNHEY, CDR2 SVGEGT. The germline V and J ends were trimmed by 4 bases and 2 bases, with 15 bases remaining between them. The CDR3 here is CASSSLGTVTYEQYF. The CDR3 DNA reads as TGTGCCAGCAGTTCCCTCGGGACGGTTACCTACGAGCAGTACTTC.

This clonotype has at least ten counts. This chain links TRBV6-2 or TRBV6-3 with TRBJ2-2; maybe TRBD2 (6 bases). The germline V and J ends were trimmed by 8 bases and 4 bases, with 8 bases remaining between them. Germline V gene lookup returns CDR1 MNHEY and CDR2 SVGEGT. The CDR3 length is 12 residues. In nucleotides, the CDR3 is TGTGCCAGCTTCGGGGGCACCGGGGAGCTGTTTTTT. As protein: CASFGGTGELFF.

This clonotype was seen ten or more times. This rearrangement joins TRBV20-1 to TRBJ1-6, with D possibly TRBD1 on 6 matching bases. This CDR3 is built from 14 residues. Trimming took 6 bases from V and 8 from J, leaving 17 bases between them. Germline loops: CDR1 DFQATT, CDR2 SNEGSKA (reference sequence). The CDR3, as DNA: TGCAGTGCCAGAAACCGGGACACCCATTCACCCCTCCACTTT. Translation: CSARNRDTHSPLHF.

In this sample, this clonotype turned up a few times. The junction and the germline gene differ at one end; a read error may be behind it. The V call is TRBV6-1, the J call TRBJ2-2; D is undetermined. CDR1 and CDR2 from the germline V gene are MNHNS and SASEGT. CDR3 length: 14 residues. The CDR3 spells CAGSEALDTGELFF. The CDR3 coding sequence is TGTGCCGGCAGTGAAGCGCTTGACACCGGGGAGCTGTTTTTT.

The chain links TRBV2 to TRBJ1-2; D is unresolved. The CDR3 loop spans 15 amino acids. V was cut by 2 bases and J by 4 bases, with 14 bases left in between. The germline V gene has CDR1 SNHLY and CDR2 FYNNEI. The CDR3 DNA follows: TGTGCCAGCAGTGAATACGCGGGGAAGGGCTATGGCTACACCTTC. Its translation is CASSEYAGKGYGYTF.

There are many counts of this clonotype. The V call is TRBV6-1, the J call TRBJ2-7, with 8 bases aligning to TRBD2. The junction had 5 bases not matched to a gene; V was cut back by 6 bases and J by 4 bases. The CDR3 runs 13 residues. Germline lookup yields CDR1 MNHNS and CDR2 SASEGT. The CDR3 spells CASSRGGLYEQYF. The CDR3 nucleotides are TGTGCCAGCAGCCGCGGGGGGTTATACGAGCAGTACTTC.

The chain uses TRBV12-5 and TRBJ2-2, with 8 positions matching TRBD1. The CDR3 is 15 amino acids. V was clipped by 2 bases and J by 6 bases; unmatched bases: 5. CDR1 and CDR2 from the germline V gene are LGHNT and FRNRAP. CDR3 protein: CASGLPIQGAGELFF. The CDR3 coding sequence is TGTGCTAGTGGTTTGCCCATACAGGGGGCCGGGGAGCTGTTTTTT.

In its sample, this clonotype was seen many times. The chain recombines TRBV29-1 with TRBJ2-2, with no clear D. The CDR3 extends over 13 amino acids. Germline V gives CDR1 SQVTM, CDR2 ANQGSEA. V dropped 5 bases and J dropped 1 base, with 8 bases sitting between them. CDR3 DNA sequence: TGCAGCGTTTGGATCGAGAACACCGGGGAGCTGTTTTTT. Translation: CSVWIENTGELFF.